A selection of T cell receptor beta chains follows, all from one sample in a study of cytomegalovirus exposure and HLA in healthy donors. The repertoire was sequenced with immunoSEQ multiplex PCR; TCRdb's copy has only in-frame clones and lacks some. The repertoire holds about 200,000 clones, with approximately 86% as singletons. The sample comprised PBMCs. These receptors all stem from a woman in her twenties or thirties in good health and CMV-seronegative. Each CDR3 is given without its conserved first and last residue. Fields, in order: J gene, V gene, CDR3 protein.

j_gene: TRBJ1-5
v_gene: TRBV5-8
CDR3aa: ASSLGLGGQVGNQPQH

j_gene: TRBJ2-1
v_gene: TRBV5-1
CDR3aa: ASSPDLGTSLF

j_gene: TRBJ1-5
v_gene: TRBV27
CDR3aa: ASSTGPTGGDNQPQH

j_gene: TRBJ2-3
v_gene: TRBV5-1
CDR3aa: ASRRDSPVDTQY

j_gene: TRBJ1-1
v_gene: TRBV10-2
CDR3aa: ASRTGINQAF

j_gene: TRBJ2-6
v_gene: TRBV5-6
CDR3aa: ASSKGTGESGANVLT

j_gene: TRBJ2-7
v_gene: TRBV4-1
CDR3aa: ASSQGQGSSYEQY

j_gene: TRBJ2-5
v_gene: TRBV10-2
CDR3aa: ASSESRETQY

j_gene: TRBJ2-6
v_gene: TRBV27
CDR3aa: ASRIGTGANVLT

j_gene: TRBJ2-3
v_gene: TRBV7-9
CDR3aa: ASSRTGGTDTQY

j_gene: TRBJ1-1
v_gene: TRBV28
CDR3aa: ASSSSPGRDEAF